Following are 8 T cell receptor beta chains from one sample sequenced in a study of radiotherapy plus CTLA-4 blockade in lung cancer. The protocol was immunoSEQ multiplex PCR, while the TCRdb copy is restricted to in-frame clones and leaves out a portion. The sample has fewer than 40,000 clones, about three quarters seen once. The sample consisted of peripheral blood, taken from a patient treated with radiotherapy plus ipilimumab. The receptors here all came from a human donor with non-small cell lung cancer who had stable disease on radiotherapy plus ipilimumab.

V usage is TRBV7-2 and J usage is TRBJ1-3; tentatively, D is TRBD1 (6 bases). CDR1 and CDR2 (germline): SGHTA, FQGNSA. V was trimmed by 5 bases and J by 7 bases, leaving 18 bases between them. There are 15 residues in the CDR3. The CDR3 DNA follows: TGTGCCAGCAGCCGAACCCGGACAGCAGCCAACACCATATATTTT. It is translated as CASSRTRTAANTIYF.

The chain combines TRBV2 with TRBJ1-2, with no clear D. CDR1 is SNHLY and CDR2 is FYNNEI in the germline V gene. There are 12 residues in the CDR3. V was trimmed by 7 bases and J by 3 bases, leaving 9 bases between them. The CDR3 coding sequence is TGTGCCAGCATCGGTGGTCACTATGGCTACACCTTC. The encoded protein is CASIGGHYGYTF. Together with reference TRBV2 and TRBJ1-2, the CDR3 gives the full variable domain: EPEVTQTPSHQVTQMGQEVILRCVPISNHLYFYWYRQILGQKVEFLVSFYNNEISEKSEIFDDQFSVERPDGSNFTLKIRSTKLEDSAMYFCASIGGHYGYTFGSGTRLTVV.

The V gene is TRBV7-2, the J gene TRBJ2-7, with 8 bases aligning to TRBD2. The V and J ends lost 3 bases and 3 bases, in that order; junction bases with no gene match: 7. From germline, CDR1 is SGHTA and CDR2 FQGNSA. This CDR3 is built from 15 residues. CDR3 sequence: CASSFYGGARYEQYF. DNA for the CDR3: TGTGCCAGCAGCTTTTACGGGGGGGCTCGCTACGAGCAGTACTTC.

The CDR3 here is CASSLDITYEQYF. The DNA of the CDR3 is TGTGCCAGCAGCTTGGACATCACCTACGAGCAGTACTTC. The chain recombines TRBV5-4 with TRBJ2-7; D is uncertain. Germline V CDR1 and CDR2: SGHNT, YYREEE (reference sequence). Trimming took 0 bases from V and 2 from J, leaving 6 bases between them. The CDR3 has 13 residues.

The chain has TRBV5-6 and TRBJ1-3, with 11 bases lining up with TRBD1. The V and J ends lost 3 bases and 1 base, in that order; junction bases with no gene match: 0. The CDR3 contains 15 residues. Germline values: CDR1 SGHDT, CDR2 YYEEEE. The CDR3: CASSWDRGSGNTIYF. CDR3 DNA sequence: TGTGCCAGCAGCTGGGACAGGGGGTCTGGAAACACCATATATTTT.

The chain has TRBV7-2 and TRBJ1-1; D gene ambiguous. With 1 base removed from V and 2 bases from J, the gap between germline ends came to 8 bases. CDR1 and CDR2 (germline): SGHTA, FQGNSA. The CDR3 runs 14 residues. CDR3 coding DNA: TGTGCCAGCAGCTTAGTATGGTTAAACACTGAAGCTTTCTTT. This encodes CASSLVWLNTEAFF.

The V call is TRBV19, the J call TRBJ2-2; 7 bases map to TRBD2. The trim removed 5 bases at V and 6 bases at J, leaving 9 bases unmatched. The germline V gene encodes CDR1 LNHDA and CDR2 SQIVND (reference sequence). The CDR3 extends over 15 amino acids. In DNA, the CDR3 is TGTGCCAGTAGTCCGATGAGCGGGGACGCCGGGGAGCTGTTTTTT. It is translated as CASSPMSGDAGELFF.

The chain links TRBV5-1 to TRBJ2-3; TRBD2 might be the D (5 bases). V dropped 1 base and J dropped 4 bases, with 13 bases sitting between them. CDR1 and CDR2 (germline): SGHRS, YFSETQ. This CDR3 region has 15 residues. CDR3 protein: CASSLSGGLPDTQYF. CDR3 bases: TGCGCCAGCAGCTTGTCTGGAGGTCTTCCAGATACGCAGTATTTT.